These 9 T cell receptor beta chains came from one sample sequenced in a study of human T cells and chemical hapten exposure. In TCRdb, the RACE reads were re-called with MiXCR into one record per CDR3 protein. The sample lists about 380,000 distinct CDR3 sequences, more than 5% occurring once. Time point noted: patch test 2, 6 weeks after DPC sensitization. The treatment is: therapeutic diphenylcyclopropenone sensitization with weekly scalp DPC. Sequenced material: whole blood, taken in connection with sensitization to the hapten diphenylcyclopropenone (DPC). The origin of the receptors is a woman aged 18-35 years with alopecia areata. Some clones in this sample may be carry-over from other donors' samples.

This clonotype turned up a few times. This chain connects TRBV10-3 to TRBJ2-1, with 9 bases lining up with TRBD1. The CDR3 spans 16 residues. Germline values: CDR1 ENHRY, CDR2 SYGVKD. The V segment lost 6 bases and the J segment 2 bases; nucleotides outside the gene matches: 8. The CDR3 coding sequence is TGTGCCATCAGAGGCACCGGGACAGGGACCTACAATGAGCAGTTCTTC. It is translated as CAIRGTGTGTYNEQFF.

This rearrangement joins TRBV10-3 to TRBJ2-1, with D unresolved. The CDR3 sequence is 15 residues long. V lost 3 bases to trimming and J lost 0 bases, with 9 bases between them. The germline CDR1 and CDR2 sequences are ENHRY and SYGVKD. The CDR3 is CAISDELISYNEQFF. For the CDR3, the DNA is TGTGCCATCAGTGATGAACTTATCTCCTACAATGAGCAGTTCTTC.

This chain links TRBV6-2 or TRBV6-3 with TRBJ2-3, with D maybe TRBD2 (6 bases). Germline loops: CDR1 MNHEY, CDR2 SVGEGT. Trimming shortened V by 7 bases and J by 0 bases, and 29 bases separated the two germline ends. CDR3 size: 20 residues. In nucleotides, the CDR3 is TGTGCCAGCACCGACAGAGTTAAATTAGCGGTCCGGACTAGCACAGATACGCAGTATTTT. Residues: CASTDRVKLAVRTSTDTQYF.

This rearrangement joins TRBV20-1 to TRBJ2-3, with D perhaps matching TRBD2 (6 bases). The CDR3 length is 13 residues. V lost 1 base to trimming and J lost 6 bases, with 11 bases between them. Per the germline V gene, CDR1 is DFQATT and CDR2 is SNEGSKA (reference sequence). CDR3 nucleotides: TGCAGTGCTAGAGTAGGAGGGGCGGATACGCAGTATTTT. Residues: CSARVGGADTQYF.

This clonotype was seen only a few times. V and J are TRBV3-1 and TRBJ2-7, with TRBD2 as a possible D gene (5 bases). This CDR3 has 12 residues. The germline gives CDR1 LGHDT, CDR2 YNNKEL (reference sequence). Trimming shortened V by 4 bases and J by 6 bases, and 10 bases separated the two germline ends. The CDR3 here is CASSLLEGEQYF. The DNA of the CDR3 is TGTGCCAGCAGCCTCCTTGAGGGCGAGCAGTACTTC.

This clonotype occurred many times. This chain connects TRBV10-3 to TRBJ1-1; possibly TRBD1 for D (6 bases). CDR3 length: 15 residues. Germline CDR1 reads ENHRY; CDR2 reads SYGVKD. The V and J ends lost 0 bases and 1 base respectively, with 9 bases between them. The CDR3 loop is CAISESDRTNTEAFF. In DNA form, the CDR3 reads TGTGCCATCAGTGAGTCGGACAGAACGAACACTGAAGCTTTCTTT.

The V gene is TRBV9, the J gene TRBJ2-7, with D possibly being TRBD1 (5 bases). Trimming removed 0 bases at V and 3 bases at J, with 10 bases between. This CDR3 has 14 residues. Germline V gene lookup returns CDR1 SGDLS and CDR2 YYNGEE. Written as DNA, the CDR3 is TGTGCCAGCAGCGTAGACGACAGAATCTACGAGCAGTACTTC. Translated: CASSVDDRIYEQYF.

This clonotype was seen a handful of times. J is TRBJ2-7 and V is TRBV6-2 or TRBV6-3; D is tentatively TRBD1 or TRBD2 (5 bases each). The germline V gene encodes CDR1 MNHEY and CDR2 SVGEGT. The V end was cut by 6 bases, the J end by 2 bases, with 14 bases between. This CDR3 contains 14 residues. The CDR3 nucleotides read TGTGCCAGCAGCCAACGGGACGGACCCTACGAGCAGTACTTC. It codes for CASSQRDGPYEQYF.

This chain connects TRBV6-5 to TRBJ2-2; 9 bases match TRBD2. The CDR3 runs 16 residues. The V and J ends lost 0 bases and 6 bases, in that order; junction bases with no gene match: 5. Germline CDR1 reads MNHEY; CDR2 reads SVGAGI. CDR3 sequence (DNA): TGTGCCAGCAGTTACTCCGCGGGGGGGCATCCCGGGGAGCTGTTTTTT. It yields the protein CASSYSAGGHPGELFF.